This entry lists 17 T cell receptor beta chains sequenced from one sample in a study of blood T cell repertoires in COVID-19. Profiled with immunoSEQ multiplex PCR; TCRdb holds only in-frame clones, not every one. Of some 150,000 clones detected, approximately 87% appear once; the ten largest clones hold about 4.3%. Material: peripheral blood. The receptors derive from a woman aged 40 to 50 with acute or convalescent COVID-19.

The chain combines TRBV4-3 with TRBJ1-5; 8 nucleotides agree with TRBD1. The trim removed 4 bases at V and 6 bases at J, leaving 8 bases unmatched. The CDR3 spans 15 residues. Germline CDR1 is LGHNA and CDR2 is YSLEER. CDR3 in DNA: TGCGCCAGCAGCCGGTACCAGGGGGCGAGTCAGCCCCAGCATTTT. Its protein product is CASSRYQGASQPQHF.

The chain joins TRBV28 to TRBJ2-5; 7 bases map to TRBD2. V was clipped by 7 bases and J by 2 bases; unmatched bases: 4. Germline CDR1 MDHEN, CDR2 SYDVKM. This CDR3 is built from 13 residues. The CDR3 is CASNSGLQETQYF. The CDR3 DNA reads TGTGCCAGCAATAGCGGGCTACAAGAGACCCAGTACTTC.

This chain links TRBV7-2 with TRBJ2-7, with a weak D call TRBD2 (6 bases). This CDR3 contains 14 residues. V was cut by 5 bases and J by 2 bases, with 13 bases left in between. Germline values: CDR1 SGHTA, CDR2 FQGNSA. The CDR3 region is CASSPGTYTYEQYF. The CDR3 nucleotides read TGTGCCAGCAGCCCAGGGACTTATACCTACGAGCAGTACTTC.

This sequence joins TRBV12-3 or TRBV12-4 and TRBJ1-1; D call uncertain. The V end was cut by 5 bases, the J end by 8 bases, with 9 bases between. This CDR3 spans 11 amino acids. In nucleotides, the CDR3 is TGTGCCAGCAGTCGAACGCGGGAAGCTTTCTTT. Its protein is CASSRTREAFF.

This chain uses TRBV7-2 with TRBJ1-1; TRBD1 is a possible D gene (6 bases). Deletions cut 0 bases from V and 5 bases from J, with 10 bases between. Germline-derived CDR1 and CDR2 are SGHTA and FQGNSA. The CDR3 spans 14 residues. Written as DNA, the CDR3 is TGTGCCAGCAGCTTAGCGGGGGCAGGAACTGAAGCTTTCTTT. It codes for CASSLAGAGTEAFF. The full variable domain, its missing parts supplied by reference TRBV7-2 and TRBJ1-1, is GAGVSQSPSNKVTEKGKDVELRCDPISGHTALYWYRQSLGQGLEFLIYFQGNSAPDKSGLPSDRFSAERTGGSVSTLTIQRTQQEDSAVYLCASSLAGAGTEAFFGQGTRLTVV.

The V gene is TRBV6-6, the J gene TRBJ2-7, with D unresolved. CDR1 is MNHNY, CDR2 SVGAGI, per germline (reference sequence). This CDR3 comprises 12 residues. Trimming pared 5 bases from V and 1 base from J, leaving 6 bases between. CDR3 region: CASSPPSYEQYF. DNA of the CDR3: TGTGCCAGCAGTCCCCCATCCTACGAGCAGTACTTC.

A note on this clone: The same CDR3 also results from other DNA sequences found in this sample. CDR3 region: CSVQTGVNQPQHF. The CDR3 DNA follows: TGCAGCGTACAAACAGGGGTAAATCAGCCCCAGCATTTT. The gene calls are TRBV29-1 and TRBJ1-5; 7 bases map to TRBD1. The CDR3 extends over 13 amino acids. V dropped 6 bases and J dropped 4; count of bases not matched to a gene: 6. CDR1 SQVTM and CDR2 ANQGSEA come from the germline V gene. The whole variable domain, filled in from reference TRBV29-1 and TRBJ1-5, reads SAVISQKPSRDICQRGTSLTIQCQVDSQVTMMFWYRQQPGQSLTLIATANQGSEATYESGFVIDKFPISRPNLTFSTLTVSNMSPEDSSIYLCSVQTGVNQPQHFGDGTRLSIL.

The chain has TRBV6-5 and TRBJ1-4; no clear D. CDR1 is MNHEY and CDR2 is SVGAGI in the germline V gene. The CDR3 runs 11 residues. Trimming removed 4 bases from V and 13 bases from J, with 10 bases in between. Here the CDR3 reads CASSWVSGLFF. CDR3 nucleotides: TGTGCCAGCAGTTGGGTTAGCGGACTGTTTTTT.

The chain couples TRBV14 to TRBJ2-2, with a weak D call TRBD2 (6 bases). CDR1 SGHDN and CDR2 FVKESK come from the germline V gene. The V end was cut by 9 bases, the J end by 4 bases, with 15 bases between. CDR3 length: 14 amino acids. CDR3 DNA: TGTGCCAGTCGACGCGGGATTCTCACCGGGGAGCTGTTTTTT. It codes for CASRRGILTGELFF. The variable domain in full, with the rest retrieved from reference TRBV14 and TRBJ2-2, is EAGVTQFPSHSVIEKGQTVTLRCDPISGHDNLYWYRRVMGKEIKFLLHFVKESKQDESGMPNNRFLAERTGGTYSTLKVQPAELEDSGVYFCASRRGILTGELFFGEGSRLTVL.

This chain uses TRBV29-1 with TRBJ2-7; 9 nucleotides align to TRBD2. The CDR3 spans 17 residues. V was pared by 4 bases and J by 0 bases, with 13 bases of the junction left unmatched. Germline V lookup: CDR1 SQVTM, CDR2 ANQGSEA. This CDR3 is CSVVGRGGWRGSYEQYF. CDR3 nucleotide sequence: TGCAGCGTTGTTGGGCGGGGGGGCTGGCGAGGCTCCTACGAGCAGTACTTC.

J is TRBJ2-7 and V is TRBV7-2; TRBD2 is a possible D gene (6 bases). The CDR3 sequence is 14 residues long. V was pared by 7 bases and J by 3 bases, with 16 bases between. The germline gives CDR1 SGHTA, CDR2 FQGNSA. CDR3 sequence reads: CASTPQRGFYEQYF. The CDR3 DNA reads TGTGCCAGCACCCCCCAACGGGGGTTCTACGAGCAGTACTTC.

DNA for the CDR3: TGCGCCAGCAGCCCCATCTCGGCGGGAGGGTCCGACGAGCAGTACTTC. Its translation: CASSPISAGGSDEQYF. The genes are TRBV5-1 and TRBJ2-7; 9 nucleotides align to TRBD2. Germline CDR1 reads SGHRS; CDR2 reads YFSETQ. This CDR3 comprises 16 residues. Losses at the gene ends were 4 bases for V and 5 bases for J; bases not matched to a gene: 13.

The rearrangement joins TRBV18 to TRBJ1-2; no definite D call. The CDR3 has 13 residues. Between the trimmed V and J ends, which lost 3 bases and 3 bases, there was a span of 8 bases. Looked up from germline, CDR1 is KGHSH and CDR2 is LQKENI. The CDR3 spells CASSPPGDYGYTF. Here the CDR3 DNA reads TGTGCCAGCTCACCCCCCGGGGACTATGGCTACACCTTC.

This clone appeared many times. V is TRBV19 and J is TRBJ1-3; D might be TRBD1 (6 bases). V lost 8 bases and J 4 bases, leaving 15 bases between the germline ends. The CDR3 runs 14 residues. CDR1 is LNHDA and CDR2 is SQIVND in the germline V gene (reference sequence). The CDR3 region is CASHLQGAGNTIYF. CDR3 sequence (DNA): TGTGCCAGTCACCTACAGGGAGCAGGAAACACCATATATTTT.

The chain is built from TRBV7-2 and TRBJ1-5; TRBD1 matches 9 bases. V lost 2 bases and J lost 7; bases outside the gene matches: 6. Germline values: CDR1 SGHTA, CDR2 FQGNSA. The CDR3 has 15 residues. The CDR3 is CASSLRGTGHQPQHF. Written as DNA, the CDR3 is TGTGCCAGCAGCTTAAGGGGGACAGGGCACCAGCCCCAGCATTTT.

This clone showed up just once. The chain is built from TRBV7-9 and TRBJ2-1, with a tentative D call TRBD1 (7 bases). Germline V CDR1 and CDR2: SEHNR, FQNEAQ (reference sequence). Trimming took off 5 bases at V and 5 bases at J, with 22 bases between the two ends. The CDR3 is 17 residues long. The CDR3 sequence: CASSLTGDSGEDNEQFF. The CDR3 DNA follows: TGTGCCAGCAGCCTTACGGGGGACAGCGGTGAAGACAATGAGCAGTTCTTC.

This clone was recorded once. J is TRBJ2-1 and V is TRBV6-1, with D tentatively TRBD2 (6 bases). The CDR3 contains 15 residues. V lost 3 bases and J 2 bases, leaving 11 bases between the germline ends. CDR1 and CDR2 (germline): MNHNS, SASEGT. The CDR3 reads CASSESDYPYNEQFF. CDR3 nucleotide sequence: TGTGCCAGCAGTGAGTCGGACTACCCCTACAATGAGCAGTTCTTC.